Following are 28 T cell receptor beta chains from one sample sequenced in a study of blood T cell repertoires in COVID-19. The protocol was immunoSEQ multiplex PCR, while the TCRdb copy is restricted to in-frame clones and leaves out a portion. This table holds 100,000 to 150,000 clones, 87% found once. The sequenced sample was peripheral blood. The receptors come from a woman aged 70 to 79 with acute or convalescent COVID-19.

V usage is TRBV30 and J usage is TRBJ2-2, with D unclear. Germline lookup yields CDR1 GTSNPN and CDR2 SVGIG (reference sequence). This CDR3 spans 13 amino acids. V lost 5 bases, J lost 5 bases, and 12 bases lay in between. The CDR3 region is CAWDPSSTGELFF. The DNA for the CDR3 is TGTGCCTGGGATCCGAGTTCTACCGGGGAGCTGTTTTTT.

The rearrangement joins TRBV30 to TRBJ2-3; 7 bases fit TRBD2. The CDR3 loop spans 13 amino acids. The junction had 1 base not matched to a gene; V was cut back by 0 bases and J by 4 bases. The germline V gene encodes CDR1 GTSNPN and CDR2 SVGIG (reference sequence). This CDR3 reads CAWSVRGADTQYF. The CDR3 DNA sequence: TGTGCCTGGAGTGTACGGGGGGCAGATACGCAGTATTTT.

This clone was found a few times. The chain combines TRBV19 with TRBJ2-7; TRBD1 is a possible D gene (6 bases). The CDR3 loop spans 15 amino acids. The germline gives CDR1 LNHDA, CDR2 SQIVND (reference sequence). The ends were cut back, 6 bases at V and 2 bases at J, with 17 bases in the middle. The CDR3, as DNA: TGTGCCAGTAGGCCTAAACCTGACAGGACCTACGAGCAGTACTTC. Protein sequence: CASRPKPDRTYEQYF. The entire variable domain, with the rest obtained from reference TRBV19 and TRBJ2-7, is as follows: DGGITQSPKYLFRKEGQNVTLSCEQNLNHDAMYWYRQDPGQGLRLIYYSQIVNDFQKGDIAEGYSVSREKKESFPLTVTSAQKNPTAFYLCASRPKPDRTYEQYFGPGTRLTVT.

The rearrangement joins TRBV5-4 to TRBJ2-1; possible D gene TRBD1, 5 bases. Germline V lookup: CDR1 SGHNT, CDR2 YYREEE (reference sequence). CDR3 size: 13 residues. Trimming left V 0 bases short and J 12 bases short, with 13 bases between. The CDR3, as DNA: TGTGCCAGCAGCTTGGGAGGCCTGCAGGGGCAGTTCTTC. This gives the protein CASSLGGLQGQFF.

The chain uses TRBV24-1 and TRBJ2-5, with D perhaps TRBD2 (5 bases). In germline, CDR1 is KGHDR, CDR2 SFDVKD. With 4 bases removed from V and 5 bases from J, the gap between germline ends came to 10 bases. CDR3 size: 13 residues. CDR3 sequence reads: CATSEGSLETQYF. In nucleotides, the CDR3 is TGTGCCACCAGTGAAGGGAGCCTTGAGACCCAGTACTTC.

The gene calls are TRBV6-5 and TRBJ1-2; 7 bases are a match to TRBD1. Germline V gene lookup returns CDR1 MNHEY and CDR2 SVGAGI. This CDR3 has 14 residues. The ends lost 5 bases at V and 6 bases at J; junction bases unmatched: 9. The CDR3: CASSPWTGEDGYTF. DNA of the CDR3: TGTGCCAGCAGTCCTTGGACAGGAGAGGATGGCTACACCTTC.

J is TRBJ1-2 and V is TRBV18; 7 nucleotides match TRBD1. The V gene's germline CDR1 is KGHSH and CDR2 LQKENI. The CDR3 runs to 14 residues. V gave up 5 bases and J gave up 4 bases; unmatched junction bases: 7. The DNA of the CDR3 is TGTGCCAGCTCAGCCGGACAGGTCTTCTATGGCTACACCTTC. This codes for CASSAGQVFYGYTF.

This chain joins TRBV6-4 and TRBJ1-2; 8 bases are shared with TRBD1. The CDR3 consists of 13 residues. With 2 bases clipped from V and 7 bases from J, the junction kept 3 bases outside the gene matches. Germline assignment: CDR1 MRHNA and CDR2 SNTAGT. CDR3 residues: CASSDDRGSGYTF. The CDR3 coding sequence is TGTGCCAGCAGTGACGACAGGGGCTCTGGCTACACCTTC.

As concerns this clone: The sample has other DNA sequences that encode this CDR3 too. The chain uses TRBV9 and TRBJ1-2, with D possibly being TRBD1 (6 bases). CDR1 and CDR2 (germline): SGDLS, YYNGEE. This CDR3 is 15 amino acids long. Trimming shortened V by 0 bases and J by 4 bases, and 13 bases separated the two germline ends. CDR3 region: CASSVDPGQPYGYTF. The CDR3 nucleotides are TGTGCCAGCAGCGTAGATCCCGGACAGCCCTATGGCTACACCTTC.

The genes are TRBV18 and TRBJ1-2; 9 bases align to TRBD1. V shed 0 bases, J shed 8 bases, and the junction held 4 bases outside the gene matches. The CDR3 totals 14 residues. Germline loops: CDR1 KGHSH, CDR2 LQKENI. In nucleotides, the CDR3 is TGTGCCAGCTCACCACCGGGACAGGGAAAGGGCTACACCTTC. This gives the protein CASSPPGQGKGYTF.

The rearrangement uses TRBV28 and TRBJ1-3; D is ambiguous. The CDR3 has 14 amino acids. Germline CDR1 and CDR2: MDHEN and SYDVKM. Deletions cut 4 bases from V and 4 bases from J, with 11 bases between. As DNA, the CDR3 is TGTGCCAGCAGTTCCCCCCCCGGGGGAAACACCATATATTTT. This codes for CASSSPPGGNTIYF.

V and J are TRBV5-1 and TRBJ2-5; 9 bases are shared with TRBD2. The CDR3 is 16 residues long. The V and J ends lost 0 bases and 4 bases, in that order; junction bases with no gene match: 7. The germline CDR1 and CDR2 sequences are SGHRS and YFSETQ. The CDR3 sequence is CASSLGVAGVPETQYF. The CDR3, as DNA: TGCGCCAGCAGCTTGGGGGTAGCGGGGGTACCAGAGACCCAGTACTTC. The variable domain in full, with the rest retrieved from reference TRBV5-1 and TRBJ2-5, is KAGVTQTPRYLIKTRGQQVTLSCSPISGHRSVSWYQQTPGQGLQFLFEYFSETQRNKGNFPGRFSGRQFSNSRSEMNVSTLELGDSALYLCASSLGVAGVPETQYFGPGTRLLVL.

The chain joins TRBV7-3 to TRBJ1-2; 7 bases map to TRBD1. Per germline, CDR1 SGHTA and CDR2 FQGTGA. The J segment lost 2 bases and the V segment lost 3 bases, leaving 6 bases of the junction unmatched. The CDR3 consists of 15 residues. The CDR3 sequence: CASSLGDRENYGYTF. In nucleotides, the CDR3 is TGTGCCAGCAGCTTGGGCGACAGGGAGAACTATGGCTACACCTTC.

The chain joins TRBV5-8 to TRBJ1-6, with TRBD1 matching 9 bases. Trimming at V came to 5 bases and at J to 5 bases, leaving 8 bases not matched to a gene. The germline V gene has CDR1 SGHTS and CDR2 YDEGEE. The CDR3 has 16 residues. The CDR3 is CASRTNYRGHNSPLHF. DNA for the CDR3: TGTGCCAGCAGGACGAATTACAGGGGGCATAATTCACCCCTCCACTTT.

The chain uses TRBV30 and TRBJ2-1; TRBD2 aligns across 10 bases. The J segment lost 16 bases and the V segment lost 4 bases, leaving 10 bases of the junction unmatched. CDR3 length equals 12 residues. Germline V gene lookup returns CDR1 GTSNPN and CDR2 SVGIG (reference sequence). The CDR3 is CAWKPERGGRFF. CDR3 coding DNA: TGTGCCTGGAAACCCGAGCGGGGGGGCCGCTTCTTC.

The genes are TRBV5-1 and TRBJ2-2; D might be TRBD1 (6 bases). The germline V and J ends were trimmed by 4 bases and 0 bases, with 13 bases remaining between them. The length of the CDR3 is 16 residues. Germline V gene data show CDR1 as SGHRS and CDR2 as YFSETQ. The CDR3 here is CASSPRTDPNTGELFF. In nucleotides, the CDR3 is TGCGCCAGCAGCCCGAGGACAGATCCGAACACCGGGGAGCTGTTTTTT.

This rearrangement joins TRBV30 to TRBJ2-3, with 7 positions matching TRBD2. V gave up 2 bases and J gave up 4 bases; unmatched junction bases: 3. The CDR3 loop spans 13 amino acids. Germline loops: CDR1 GTSNPN, CDR2 SVGIG (reference sequence). Written as DNA, the CDR3 is TGTGCCTGGAGTAGCCGGGGGGCAGATACGCAGTATTTT. Translated, it gives CAWSSRGADTQYF.

V gene TRBV7-9 combines with J gene TRBJ1-2; TRBD1 aligns across 10 bases. Germline V gene data show CDR1 as SEHNR and CDR2 as FQNEAQ (reference sequence). This CDR3 contains 15 residues. V lost 3 bases to trimming and J lost 2 bases; unmatched junction nucleotides: 3. Here the CDR3 reads CASSFRDRGNYGYTF. DNA for the CDR3: TGTGCCAGCAGCTTCCGGGACAGGGGCAACTATGGCTACACCTTC.

The chain links TRBV28 to TRBJ2-1; the match to TRBD2 covers 13 bases. The CDR3 totals 16 residues. V dropped 10 bases and J dropped 2; count of bases not matched to a gene: 8. Germline lookup yields CDR1 MDHEN and CDR2 SYDVKM. Here the CDR3 DNA reads TGTGCCACCCTGAGACTAGCGGGGGGAACCTACAATGAGCAGTTCTTC. Translating it yields CATLRLAGGTYNEQFF.

This clone was detected a few times. J is TRBJ1-6 and V is TRBV6-2 or TRBV6-3; tentatively, D is TRBD1 (5 bases). CDR1 is MNHEY and CDR2 is SVGEGT in the germline V gene. CDR3 size: 14 residues. With 2 bases removed from V and 6 bases from J, the gap between germline ends came to 8 bases. The CDR3 nucleotides are TGTGCCAGCAGTTACGCCGGGGGTAATTCACCCCTCCACTTT. It encodes CASSYAGGNSPLHF.

The rearrangement uses TRBV28 and TRBJ2-5, with 8 bases fitting TRBD2. This CDR3 comprises 15 residues. Germline loops: CDR1 MDHEN, CDR2 SYDVKM. V lost 2 bases to trimming and J lost 2 bases; unmatched junction nucleotides: 4. The CDR3, as DNA: TGTGCCAGCAGTTTAGTTACTAGCGGACAAGAGACCCAGTACTTC. Protein sequence: CASSLVTSGQETQYF.

The chain employs TRBV2 and TRBJ2-4; a possible D gene is TRBD1 (6 bases). This CDR3 spans 14 amino acids. V lost 6 bases and J 6 bases, leaving 15 bases between the germline ends. Germline V gene data show CDR1 as SNHLY and CDR2 as FYNNEI. CDR3 protein: CASRPQGGGNIQYF. CDR3 nucleotide sequence: TGTGCCAGCAGACCACAGGGTGGTGGAAACATTCAGTACTTC.

The J gene is TRBJ1-3, the V gene TRBV4-2; D may be TRBD1 (6 bases). The CDR3 is 14 amino acids. The germline V gene encodes CDR1 LGHNA and CDR2 YNFKEQ. Between the trimmed V and J ends, which lost 0 bases and 7 bases, there was a span of 10 bases. Here the CDR3 reads CASSQERGGNTIYF. In DNA, the CDR3 is TGTGCCAGCAGCCAAGAGAGGGGGGGGAACACCATATATTTT.

The chain has TRBV11-2 and TRBJ2-7, with D maybe TRBD2 (6 bases). The CDR3 is 16 amino acids. The ends were cut back, 4 bases at V and 3 bases at J, with 19 bases in the middle. Per germline, CDR1 SGHAT and CDR2 FQNNGV. The DNA of the CDR3 is TGTGCCAGCAGCTCCATCGGTGGTCTAGCGAGCTACGAGCAGTACTTC. Translation: CASSSIGGLASYEQYF. Combining the CDR3 with reference TRBV11-2 and TRBJ2-7 gives the whole variable domain EAGVAQSPRYKIIEKRQSVAFWCNPISGHATLYWYQQILGQGPKLLIQFQNNGVVDDSQLPKDRFSAERLKGVDSTLKIQPAKLEDSAVYLCASSSIGGLASYEQYFGPGTRLTVT.

The chain employs TRBV29-1 and TRBJ2-1; D may be TRBD2 (6 bases). V dropped 4 bases and J dropped 9 bases, with 13 bases sitting between them. Per the germline V gene, CDR1 is SQVTM and CDR2 is ANQGSEA. The CDR3 is 12 amino acids. CDR3 in DNA: TGCAGCGTTGGGTCTGGAGGGGCTGAGCAGTTCTTC. Translation gives CSVGSGGAEQFF.

This chain connects TRBV15 to TRBJ1-1; 9 nucleotides match TRBD1. The CDR3 runs 15 residues. V gave up 5 bases and J gave up 5 bases; unmatched junction bases: 9. The germline CDR1 and CDR2 sequences are LNHNV and YYDKDF (reference sequence). This chain's CDR3 is CATSWGQGEWTEAFF. For the CDR3, the DNA is TGTGCCACCAGCTGGGGACAGGGAGAATGGACTGAAGCTTTCTTT. Full variable domain (rest looked up from reference TRBV15 and TRBJ1-1): DAMVIQNPRYQVTQFGKPVTLSCSQTLNHNVMYWYQQKSSQAPKLLFHYYDKDFNNEADTPDNFQSRRPNTSFCFLDIRSPGLGDTAMYLCATSWGQGEWTEAFFGQGTRLTVV.

This sequence joins TRBV7-9 and TRBJ1-5, with a weak D call TRBD1 (6 bases). Germline loops: CDR1 SEHNR, CDR2 FQNEAQ (reference sequence). This CDR3 spans 19 amino acids. The V and J ends lost 5 bases and 5 bases respectively, with 28 bases between them. In DNA, the CDR3 is TGTGCCAGCAGCGTAGGGGGACACCAGGACAGCGCAATCCATCAGCCCCAGCATTTT. This translates into CASSVGGHQDSAIHQPQHF.

The J gene is TRBJ2-2, the V gene TRBV24-1; D might be TRBD2 (7 bases). Trimming cost V 2 bases and J 6 bases, with 9 bases left between them. The CDR3 extends over 14 amino acids. Germline CDR1 KGHDR, CDR2 SFDVKD. The CDR3 sequence is CATSDWGGAGELFF. CDR3 sequence (DNA): TGTGCCACCAGTGATTGGGGGGGCGCCGGGGAGCTGTTTTTT.